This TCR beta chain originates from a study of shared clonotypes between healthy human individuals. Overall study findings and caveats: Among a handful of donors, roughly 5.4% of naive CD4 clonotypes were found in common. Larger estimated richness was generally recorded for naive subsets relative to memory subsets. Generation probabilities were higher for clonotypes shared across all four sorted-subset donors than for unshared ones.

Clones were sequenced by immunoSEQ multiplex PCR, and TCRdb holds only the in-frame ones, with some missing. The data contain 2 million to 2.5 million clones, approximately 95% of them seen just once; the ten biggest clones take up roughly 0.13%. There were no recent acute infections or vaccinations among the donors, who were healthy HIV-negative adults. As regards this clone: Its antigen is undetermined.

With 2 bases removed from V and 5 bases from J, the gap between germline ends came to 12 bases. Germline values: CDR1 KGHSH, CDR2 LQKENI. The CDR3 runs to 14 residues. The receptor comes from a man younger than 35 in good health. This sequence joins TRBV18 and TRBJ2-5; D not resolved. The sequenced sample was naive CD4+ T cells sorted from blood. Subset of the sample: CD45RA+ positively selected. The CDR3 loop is CASSPDKGWETQYF. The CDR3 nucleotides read TGTGCCAGCTCACCAGATAAGGGTTGGGAGACCCAGTACTTC.